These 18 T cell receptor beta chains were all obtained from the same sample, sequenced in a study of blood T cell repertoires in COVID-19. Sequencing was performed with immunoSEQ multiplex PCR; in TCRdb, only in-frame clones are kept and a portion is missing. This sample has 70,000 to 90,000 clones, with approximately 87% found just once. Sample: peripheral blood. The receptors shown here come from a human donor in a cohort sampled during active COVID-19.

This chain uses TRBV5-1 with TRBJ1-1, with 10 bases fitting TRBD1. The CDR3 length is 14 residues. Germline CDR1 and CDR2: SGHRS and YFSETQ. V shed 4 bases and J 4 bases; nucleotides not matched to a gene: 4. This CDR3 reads CASSMGQGSTEAFF. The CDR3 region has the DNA TGCGCCAGCAGCATGGGACAGGGGTCCACTGAAGCTTTCTTT. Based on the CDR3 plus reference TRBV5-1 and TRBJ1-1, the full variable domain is KAGVTQTPRYLIKTRGQQVTLSCSPISGHRSVSWYQQTPGQGLQFLFEYFSETQRNKGNFPGRFSGRQFSNSRSEMNVSTLELGDSALYLCASSMGQGSTEAFFGQGTRLTVV.

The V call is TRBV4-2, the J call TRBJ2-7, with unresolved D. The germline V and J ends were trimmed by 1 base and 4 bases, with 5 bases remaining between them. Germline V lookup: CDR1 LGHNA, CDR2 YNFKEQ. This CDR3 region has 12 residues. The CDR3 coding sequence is TGTGCCAGCAGCCAAGCGGGTTACGAGCAGTACTTC. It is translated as CASSQAGYEQYF.

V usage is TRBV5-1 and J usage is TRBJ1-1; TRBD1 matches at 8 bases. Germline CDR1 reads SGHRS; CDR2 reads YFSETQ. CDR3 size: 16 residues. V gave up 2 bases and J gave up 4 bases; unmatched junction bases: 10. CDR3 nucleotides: TGCGCCAGCAGCTTTGGGTCAGGGGGCGCGGGCACTGAAGCTTTCTTT. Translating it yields CASSFGSGGAGTEAFF.

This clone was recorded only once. The CDR3 DNA reads TGTGCCAGCTCACCAACGTTAGTGCGGACAGGGGGCAAAAACATTCAGTACTTC. Protein: CASSPTLVRTGGKNIQYF. This chain uses TRBV18 with TRBJ2-4; TRBD1 agrees at 10 bases. CDR1 is KGHSH, CDR2 LQKENI, per germline. The ends lost 2 bases at V and 3 bases at J; junction bases unmatched: 10. The CDR3 has 18 residues.

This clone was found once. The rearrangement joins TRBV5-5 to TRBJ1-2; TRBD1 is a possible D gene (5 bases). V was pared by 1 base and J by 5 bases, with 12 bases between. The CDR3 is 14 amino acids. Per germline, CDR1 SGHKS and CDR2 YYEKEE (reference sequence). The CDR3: CASSLLTGDYGYTF. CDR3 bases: TGTGCCAGCAGCTTGCTTACAGGTGATTATGGCTACACCTTC.

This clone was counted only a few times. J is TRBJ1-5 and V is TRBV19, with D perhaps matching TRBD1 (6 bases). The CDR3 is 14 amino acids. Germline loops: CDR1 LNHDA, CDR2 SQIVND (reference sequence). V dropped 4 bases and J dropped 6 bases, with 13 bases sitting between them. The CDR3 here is CASSTNDRRQPQHF. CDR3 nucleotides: TGTGCCAGTAGTACCAATGACAGGCGTCAGCCCCAGCATTTT.

The CDR3 DNA sequence: TGTGCCAGCAGCCCCGGGACTAGCGGGGGGGCAAGAGATACGCAGTATTTT. The encoded protein is CASSPGTSGGARDTQYF. This chain links TRBV7-2 with TRBJ2-3, with 16 bases identical to TRBD2. The CDR3 runs to 17 residues. After removal of 5 bases from V and 5 bases from J, the junction contained 7 bases not matched to a gene. The V gene's germline CDR1 is SGHTA and CDR2 FQGNSA.

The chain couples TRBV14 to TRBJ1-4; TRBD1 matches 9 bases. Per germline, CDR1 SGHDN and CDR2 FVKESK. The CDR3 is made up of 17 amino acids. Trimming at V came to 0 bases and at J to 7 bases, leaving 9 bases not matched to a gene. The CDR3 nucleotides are TGTGCCAGCAGCCAAGATATTCGGACAGGGGTTGGTGAAAAACTGTTTTTT. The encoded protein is CASSQDIRTGVGEKLFF.

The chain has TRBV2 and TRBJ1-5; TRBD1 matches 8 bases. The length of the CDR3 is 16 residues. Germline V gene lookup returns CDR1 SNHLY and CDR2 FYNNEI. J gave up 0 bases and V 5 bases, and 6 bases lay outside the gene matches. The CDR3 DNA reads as TGTGCCAGCAGTCGGGACAGGATGGATAGCAATCAGCCCCAGCATTTT. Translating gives CASSRDRMDSNQPQHF.

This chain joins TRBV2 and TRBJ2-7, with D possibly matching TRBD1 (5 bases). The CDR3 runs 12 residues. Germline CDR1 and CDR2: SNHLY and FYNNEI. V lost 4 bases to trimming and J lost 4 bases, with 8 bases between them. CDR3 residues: CASSGTLYEQYF. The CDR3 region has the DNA TGTGCCAGCAGTGGGACATTGTACGAGCAGTACTTC.

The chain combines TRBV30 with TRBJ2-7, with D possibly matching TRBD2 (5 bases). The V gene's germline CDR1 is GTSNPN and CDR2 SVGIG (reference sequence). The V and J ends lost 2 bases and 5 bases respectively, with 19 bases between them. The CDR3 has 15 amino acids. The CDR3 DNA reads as TGTGCCTGGAGTACCCCACGGGGTTGGCTGAACGAGCAGTACTTC. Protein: CAWSTPRGWLNEQYF.

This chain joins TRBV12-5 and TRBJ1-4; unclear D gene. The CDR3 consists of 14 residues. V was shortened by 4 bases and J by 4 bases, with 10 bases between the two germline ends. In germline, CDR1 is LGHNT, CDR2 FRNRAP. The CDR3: CASGSAGNNEKLFF. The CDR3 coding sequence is TGTGCTAGTGGTTCGGCAGGAAATAATGAAAAACTGTTTTTT. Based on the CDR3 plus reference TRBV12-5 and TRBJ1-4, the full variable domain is DARVTQTPRHKVTEMGQEVTMRCQPILGHNTVFWYRQTMMQGLELLAYFRNRAPLDDSGMPKDRFSAEMPDATLATLKIQPSEPRDSAVYFCASGSAGNNEKLFFGSGTQLSVL.

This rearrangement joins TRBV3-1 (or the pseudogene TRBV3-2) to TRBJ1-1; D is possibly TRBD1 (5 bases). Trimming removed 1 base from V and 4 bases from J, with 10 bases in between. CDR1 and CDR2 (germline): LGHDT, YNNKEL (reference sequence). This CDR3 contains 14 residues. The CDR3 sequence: CASSQVGRATEAFF. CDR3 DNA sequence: TGTGCCAGCAGCCAAGTCGGCAGGGCCACTGAAGCTTTCTTT.

As DNA, the CDR3 is TGTGCCAGCAGCTTGGACACAGGGAGGGGGACTGAAGCTTTCTTT. It translates to CASSLDTGRGTEAFF. V is TRBV5-4 and J is TRBJ1-1; TRBD1 might be the D (6 bases). V dropped 0 bases and J dropped 5 bases, with 14 bases sitting between them. Germline assignment: CDR1 SGHNT and CDR2 YYREEE (reference sequence). The length of the CDR3 is 15 residues.

The CDR3 DNA sequence: TGTGCCAGCAGCCAAGAGGTACCAGGGGGCTCTAACTATGGCTACACCTTC. Translated, it gives CASSQEVPGGSNYGYTF. V gene TRBV4-2 combines with J gene TRBJ1-2; 8 nucleotides align to TRBD1. Germline V gene lookup returns CDR1 LGHNA and CDR2 YNFKEQ. Germline trimming cut 0 bases from V and 0 bases from J; bases unmatched to any gene: 6. CDR3 size: 17 residues.

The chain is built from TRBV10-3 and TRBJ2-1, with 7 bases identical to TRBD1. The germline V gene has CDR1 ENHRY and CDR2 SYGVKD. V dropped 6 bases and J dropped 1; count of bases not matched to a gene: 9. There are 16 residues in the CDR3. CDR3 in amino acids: CAISAATGESYNEQFF. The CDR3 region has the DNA TGTGCCATCAGCGCGGCAACAGGGGAATCCTACAATGAGCAGTTCTTC.

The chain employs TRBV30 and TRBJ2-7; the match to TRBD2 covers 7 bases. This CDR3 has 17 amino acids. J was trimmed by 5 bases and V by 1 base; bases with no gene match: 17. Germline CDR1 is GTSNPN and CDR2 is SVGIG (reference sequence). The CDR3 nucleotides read TGTGCCTGGAGTGAGGGTTTAGCGGGCGGCGGAATCGACGAGCAGTACTTC. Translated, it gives CAWSEGLAGGGIDEQYF.

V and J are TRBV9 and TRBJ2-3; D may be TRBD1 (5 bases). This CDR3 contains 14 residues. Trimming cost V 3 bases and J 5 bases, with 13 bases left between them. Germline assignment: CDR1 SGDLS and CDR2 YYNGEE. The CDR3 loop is CASSAQIRGDTQYF. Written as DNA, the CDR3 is TGTGCCAGCAGCGCCCAAATAAGGGGAGATACGCAGTATTTT.